This T cell receptor (beta chain) is from a study of T cell responses to AZD1222 COVID-19 vaccine. Whole-study findings and limits: In all cases, repertoires were sampled only after the peak T cell response. A rise in Spike-specific TCR breadth and depth followed two AZD1222 doses. Most donors were white British and more were female, and clonal diversity was possibly underestimated. Regions left unmutated in variants are reportedly the target of nearly half of spike-specific TCRs.

Clones were read by immunoSEQ multiplex PCR, and TCRdb kept only the in-frame ones, dropping some. Here the sample spans some 110,000 clones, about 86% being singletons. A note on this clone: What it binds is unknown.

This TCR was recovered from an adult in good health. The sample here was peripheral blood, taken on day 0 of AZD1222 vaccination.

CDR3 coding DNA: TGTGCCAGTAGTGACAGGGGGGGAAATGAGCAGTTCTTC. Translated: CASSDRGGNEQFF. This rearrangement joins TRBV19 to TRBJ2-1; 9 nucleotides agree with TRBD1. V shed 5 bases and J 7 bases; nucleotides not matched to a gene: 3. The CDR3 runs to 13 residues. Germline assignment: CDR1 LNHDA and CDR2 SQIVND (reference sequence).